This T cell receptor (beta chain) was recovered during a study of blood T cell repertoires in COVID-19. Overall study: Italy, Spain and the United States were the sources of the convalescent and acute COVID-19 samples. PBMCs, B-cell-depleted T cells, or T cells were the source of the cDNA or gDNA that made up the material.

With 4 bases removed from V and 0 bases from J, the gap between germline ends came to 9 bases. Germline V lookup: CDR1 LGHNA, CDR2 YNFKEQ. The CDR3 covers 14 residues. In the source study's methods: Reference gene primer amplification gave nucleated cell count estimates. Data came from immunoSEQ multiplex PCR; TCRdb stores just in-frame clones and leaves some out. The V and J calls and clone size were taken over from that table, and D and trimming were inferred from the DNA. Of roughly 77,000 clones listed, roughly 88% are singletons. Material for sequencing was peripheral blood. This receptor was obtained from a human donor in a cohort sampled during active COVID-19. The V and J genes are TRBV4-2 and TRBJ1-1, with D perhaps matching TRBD1 (5 bases). The CDR3 coding sequence is TGTGCCAGCAGCCTGAGGGACTTGAACACTGAAGCTTTCTTT. Translating gives CASSLRDLNTEAFF.